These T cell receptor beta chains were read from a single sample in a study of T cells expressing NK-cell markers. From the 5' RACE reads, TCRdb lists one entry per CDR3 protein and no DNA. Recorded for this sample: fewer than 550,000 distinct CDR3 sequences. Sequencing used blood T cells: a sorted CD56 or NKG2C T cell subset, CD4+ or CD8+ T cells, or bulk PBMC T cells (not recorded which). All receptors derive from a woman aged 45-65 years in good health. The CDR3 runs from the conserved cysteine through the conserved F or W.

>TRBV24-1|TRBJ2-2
CATSDNSLRGWNTGELFF
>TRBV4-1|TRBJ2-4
CASSQPKDRVGNIQYF
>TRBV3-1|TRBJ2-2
CALRGAPQTNTGELFF
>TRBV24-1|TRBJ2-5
CATPGGGFQETQYF
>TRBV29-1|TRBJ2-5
CSVVAGGKSETQYF
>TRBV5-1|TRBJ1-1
CASSGRKGRGYTEAFF
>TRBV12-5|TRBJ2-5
CASAWGTSGRETQYF
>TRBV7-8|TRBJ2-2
CASSLVQGPGELFF
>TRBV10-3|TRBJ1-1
CAISELEGGTTEAFF
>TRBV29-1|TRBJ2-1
CSVPSGGTNEQFF
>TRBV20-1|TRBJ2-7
CSARTGKGEQYF
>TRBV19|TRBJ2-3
CASRGVVTDTQYF
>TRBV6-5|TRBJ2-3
CASSYSSGVTTDTQYF
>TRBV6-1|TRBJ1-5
CASSEKPSTGNQPQHF
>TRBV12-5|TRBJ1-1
CASASRYVSTEAFF
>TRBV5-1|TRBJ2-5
CASSQISQETQYF
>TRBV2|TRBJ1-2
CASSEQAEGYTF
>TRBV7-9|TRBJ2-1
CASSLAETSSQFF
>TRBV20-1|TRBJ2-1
CSATSSTTPRNEQFF
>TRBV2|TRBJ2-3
CASSAPSGTDTQYF
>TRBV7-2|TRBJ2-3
CASNRGDPADTQYF
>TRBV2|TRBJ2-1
CASSEGDVHGVGEQFF
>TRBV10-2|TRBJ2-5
CASGEALAAETQYF
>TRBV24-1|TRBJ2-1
CATSDFRGGDNEQFF
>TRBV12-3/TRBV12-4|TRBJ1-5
CASSRDRGRRGQPQHF
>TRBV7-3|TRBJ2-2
CASRTSSVGELFF
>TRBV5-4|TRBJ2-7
CASSWDFSYEQYF
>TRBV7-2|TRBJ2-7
CASSSRTGTSNEQYF
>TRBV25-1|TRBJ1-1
CATTIGDEAFF
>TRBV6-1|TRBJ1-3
CASSRIAGQGNAGNTIYF
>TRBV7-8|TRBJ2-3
CASSKQRARKDTQYF
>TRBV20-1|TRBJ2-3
CSASGRSGSGTDTQYF
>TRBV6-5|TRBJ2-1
CAVREELAGYNEQFF
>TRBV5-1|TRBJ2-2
CASSLNPGTGKNTGELFF
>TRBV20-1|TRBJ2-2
CSVVRNTGELFF
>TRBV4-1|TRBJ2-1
CASSPPSGDSYNEQFF
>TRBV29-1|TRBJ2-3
CSVAVGNIPSTDTQYF
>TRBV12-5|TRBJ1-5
CASGFGGYANQPQHF
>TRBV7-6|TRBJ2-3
CASSITNGLSTDTQYF
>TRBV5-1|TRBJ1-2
CASSLGDRINYGYTF
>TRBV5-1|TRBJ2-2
CASSASRQGINTGELFF
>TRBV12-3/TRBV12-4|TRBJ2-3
CASSLKPGLAGGRSTDTQYF
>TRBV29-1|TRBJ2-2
CSTQGLGNTGELFF
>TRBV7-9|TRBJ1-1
CASSPMGDRNTEAFF
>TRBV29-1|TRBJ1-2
CSVEGDSLANYGYTF
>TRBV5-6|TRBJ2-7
CASSPIGSGSSYEQYF
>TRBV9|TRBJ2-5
CASSVIAGGIETQYF
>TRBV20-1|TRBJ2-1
CSSPFQSNEQFF
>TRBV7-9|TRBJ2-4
CASSSASSGYSGKNIQYF
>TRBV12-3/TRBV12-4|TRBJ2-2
CASNRRTSGYTGELFF
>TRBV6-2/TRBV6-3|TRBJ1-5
CASVERASNQPQHF